Shown below are 19 T cell receptor beta chains from a single sample sequenced in a study of blood T cell repertoires in COVID-19. The assay was immunoSEQ multiplex PCR, and TCRdb's table has in-frame clones only and misses some. The sample lists under 300,000 clones; roughly 79% were seen once. Sequenced input: PBMCs or T cells enriched from blood (not recorded which). The receptors derive from a man between 35 and 55 years old who had recovered from COVID-19.

The chain couples TRBV7-2 to TRBJ2-3; TRBD2 agrees at 9 bases. Germline CDR1 reads SGHTA; CDR2 reads FQGNSA. The CDR3 has 16 residues. Trimming removed 3 bases from V and 5 bases from J; junction bases left unmatched: 9. The DNA of the CDR3 is TGTGCCAGCAGCTTGGTCGGGGCGGGAGGGGGAGATACGCAGTATTTT. Protein product: CASSLVGAGGGDTQYF.

The chain recombines TRBV19 with TRBJ2-7; D possibly corresponds to TRBD2 (6 bases). V was pared by 3 bases and J by 7 bases, with 19 bases between. Germline CDR1 is LNHDA and CDR2 is SQIVND (reference sequence). The CDR3 totals 15 residues. As DNA, the CDR3 is TGTGCCAGTAGTATGCCCCTCGCGGGATCCTCTGAGCAGTACTTC. Its translation is CASSMPLAGSSEQYF.

With regard to this clone: The same CDR3 is also encoded by other DNA sequences in this sample. This chain connects TRBV19 to TRBJ1-4; possibly TRBD1 for D (5 bases). The CDR3 runs 13 residues. Looked up from germline, CDR1 is LNHDA and CDR2 is SQIVND (reference sequence). The V and J ends lost 2 bases and 5 bases respectively, with 6 bases between them. The CDR3 spells CASSIRGNEKLFF. In DNA form, the CDR3 reads TGTGCCAGTAGTATAAGGGGAAATGAAAAACTGTTTTTT. Complete variable domain (other parts from reference TRBV19 and TRBJ1-4): DGGITQSPKYLFRKEGQNVTLSCEQNLNHDAMYWYRQDPGQGLRLIYYSQIVNDFQKGDIAEGYSVSREKKESFPLTVTSAQKNPTAFYLCASSIRGNEKLFFGSGTQLSVL.

In this sample, this clone turned up a few times. DNA for the CDR3: TGTGCCAGCAGGGACAAGGTGAACACTGAAGCTTTCTTT. Translated: CASRDKVNTEAFF. V is TRBV6-5 and J is TRBJ1-1; tentative D call: TRBD1 (5 bases). Germline V gives CDR1 MNHEY, CDR2 SVGAGI. The CDR3 extends over 13 amino acids. Trimming took off 6 bases at V and 0 bases at J, with 8 bases between the two ends.

This clone was seen once. V is TRBV7-2 and J is TRBJ2-3; tentatively, D is TRBD1 (5 bases). CDR1 is SGHTA, CDR2 FQGNSA, per germline. This CDR3 is built from 15 residues. V gave up 3 bases and J gave up 3 bases, with 13 bases separating them. This CDR3 reads CASSLQGLPTDTQYF. DNA for the CDR3: TGTGCCAGCAGCTTGCAGGGTTTACCGACAGATACGCAGTATTTT.

The V call is TRBV10-3, the J call TRBJ2-2; no reliable D call. Trimming took off 3 bases at V and 7 bases at J, with 12 bases between the two ends. The CDR3 runs to 14 residues. Per germline, CDR1 ENHRY and CDR2 SYGVKD. As DNA, the CDR3 is TGTGCCATCAGTGATCTGGGCGCTGACGGGGAGCTGTTTTTT. Translating gives CAISDLGADGELFF.

The chain joins TRBV9 to TRBJ2-1; 8 positions match TRBD2. This CDR3 is 15 amino acids long. Germline CDR1 is SGDLS and CDR2 is YYNGEE. With V trimmed by 4 bases and J by 7 bases, 10 bases remained unmatched. The CDR3 region has the DNA TGTGCCAGCAGCCCCACACTAGCGGTTATTAATGAGCAGTTCTTC. It encodes CASSPTLAVINEQFF.

This clone was detected only a few times. J is TRBJ1-2 and V is TRBV7-2, with D maybe TRBD1 (6 bases). The germline V and J ends were trimmed by 5 bases and 1 base, with 8 bases remaining between them. Germline V CDR1 and CDR2: SGHTA, FQGNSA. CDR3 length: 13 amino acids. CDR3 loop: CASSPQGNYGYTF. The CDR3 region has the DNA TGTGCCAGCAGCCCACAGGGTAACTATGGCTACACCTTC.

V gene TRBV2 combines with J gene TRBJ1-1; 8 nucleotides align to TRBD1. Germline trimming cut 8 bases from V and 4 bases from J; bases unmatched to any gene: 6. The germline V gene encodes CDR1 SNHLY and CDR2 FYNNEI. This CDR3 is 13 amino acids long. The CDR3: CASVRQGSTEAFF. In DNA, the CDR3 is TGTGCCAGCGTGCGACAGGGGAGCACTGAAGCTTTCTTT.

The V and J genes are TRBV19 and TRBJ1-5; D unclear. The V end lost 9 bases, the J end lost 3 bases, and 12 bases lay between the germline ends. The CDR3 extends over 13 amino acids. CDR1 and CDR2 (germline): LNHDA, SQIVND (reference sequence). CDR3 sequence reads: CASTGSFNQPQHF. The CDR3 DNA is TGTGCCAGCACCGGGTCATTCAATCAGCCCCAGCATTTT.

The chain joins TRBV7-9 to TRBJ1-6; D is ambiguous. Trimming pared 7 bases from V and 7 bases from J, leaving 14 bases between. The V gene's germline CDR1 is SEHNR and CDR2 FQNEAQ (reference sequence). The CDR3 is made up of 14 amino acids. The CDR3 spells CASNTRTENSPLHF. The CDR3 region has the DNA TGTGCCAGCAACACCCGCACAGAAAATTCACCCCTCCACTTT.

This rearrangement joins TRBV5-1 to TRBJ2-2; no clear D gene. The CDR3 has 12 residues. The V end was cut by 0 bases, the J end by 9 bases, with 6 bases between. Per germline, CDR1 SGHRS and CDR2 YFSETQ. As DNA, the CDR3 is TGCGCCAGCAGCTTGGGAAACTGGGAGCTGTTTTTT. Translation: CASSLGNWELFF. Variable domain in full (rest from reference TRBV5-1 and TRBJ2-2): KAGVTQTPRYLIKTRGQQVTLSCSPISGHRSVSWYQQTPGQGLQFLFEYFSETQRNKGNFPGRFSGRQFSNSRSEMNVSTLELGDSALYLCASSLGNWELFFGEGSRLTVL.

V and J are TRBV7-9 and TRBJ2-1; D remains ambiguous. V was shortened by 1 base and J by 5 bases, with 6 bases between the two germline ends. Per germline, CDR1 SEHNR and CDR2 FQNEAQ (reference sequence). The CDR3 consists of 13 residues. The CDR3 DNA sequence: TGTGCCAGCAGCTTAGGGGCCCACAATGAGCAGTTCTTC. Its translation is CASSLGAHNEQFF.

The chain combines TRBV4-3 with TRBJ2-4; TRBD2 agrees at 9 bases. CDR3 size: 18 residues. Germline V gene sequence: CDR1 LGHNA, CDR2 YSLEER. J lost 0 bases, V lost 0 bases, and 6 bases had no gene match. CDR3 bases: TGCGCCAGCAGCCAAGATCTAGGCGGGGGGGCAGCCAAAAACATTCAGTACTTC. This translates into CASSQDLGGGAAKNIQYF.

This rearrangement joins TRBV14 to TRBJ1-2, with 7 bases fitting TRBD1. CDR3 size: 13 residues. Germline CDR1 is SGHDN and CDR2 is FVKESK. The trim removed 4 bases at V and 2 bases at J, leaving 1 base unmatched. CDR3 loop: CASSRDSNYGYTF. The CDR3 region has the DNA TGTGCCAGCAGCCGGGACAGCAACTATGGCTACACCTTC.

The rearrangement links TRBV7-8 to TRBJ1-1; no definite D call. V was cut by 2 bases and J by 5 bases, with 9 bases left in between. This CDR3 spans 13 amino acids. CDR1 SGHVS and CDR2 FQNEAQ come from the germline V gene. CDR3 DNA sequence: TGTGCCAGCAGCTTACGTACGGGGACTGAAGCTTTCTTT. This translates into CASSLRTGTEAFF.

The CDR3 loop reads CASSHRGSQETQYF. CDR3 DNA: TGTGCCAGCAGCCATCGTGGGAGCCAAGAGACCCAGTACTTC. V and J are TRBV3-1 (or the pseudogene TRBV3-2) and TRBJ2-5; tentative D call: TRBD2 (5 bases). V was clipped by 3 bases and J by 1 base, with 9 bases between them. This CDR3 contains 14 residues. Germline loops: CDR1 LGHDT, CDR2 YNNKEL (reference sequence).

V and J are TRBV11-2 and TRBJ2-1; 7 positions match TRBD2. The V gene's germline CDR1 is SGHAT and CDR2 FQNNGV. The CDR3 consists of 15 residues. V lost 3 bases and J lost 2; bases outside the gene matches: 4. CDR3 nucleotides: TGTGCCAGCAGCTTTGGGACTACCCCCTACAATGAGCAGTTCTTC. It codes for CASSFGTTPYNEQFF.

V usage is TRBV5-1 and J usage is TRBJ2-5; D unclear. CDR3 size: 13 residues. The V gene lost 6 bases and the J gene lost 5 bases, with 14 bases spanning the gap. Germline-derived CDR1 and CDR2 are SGHRS and YFSETQ. The chain's CDR3 is CASTTLLGETQYF. The CDR3, as DNA: TGCGCCAGCACTACCCTCCTGGGCGAGACCCAGTACTTC.